In its sample, the clone carrying this T cell receptor beta chain was seen a few times. Its matching antigen is unknown. These data belong to a study of T cells after yellow fever vaccination. Trimming removed 0 bases at V and 1 base at J, with 10 bases between. CDR3 size: 15 residues. Germline V gives CDR1 SGHRS, CDR2 YFSETQ. In TCRdb, the 5' RACE reads were re-called with MiXCR into one record per CDR3 protein. The sample shows 230,000 or so distinct CDR3 sequences, over 3% of them seen only once. Study observations and caveats: At under 97% for CD4 and roughly 87% for CD8, most primary-vaccination clones showed up again after the booster. Shared CD4/CD8 clonotypes were a small share, likely from convergent recombination. From the bulk population, abundant clonotypes could contaminate and appear within FACS-sorted repertoires.

This clonotype was sampled from a man aged 18 to 30 who received the YFV17D yellow fever vaccine. This specimen was PBMCs, taken 15 days after the yellow fever booster vaccination. The rearrangement joins TRBV5-1 to TRBJ1-1; D not resolved. This CDR3 reads CASSLGGWGNTEAFF. The CDR3 nucleotides are TGCGCCAGCAGCTTGGGCGGATGGGGGAACACTGAAGCTTTCTTT.